This passage covers 2 T cell receptor beta chains from one sample sequenced in a study of graft-versus-host responses after intestinal transplantation. TCRdb keeps only in-frame clones here, not all; method: immunoSEQ multiplex PCR. The sample includes approximately 85,000 clones, less than 95% of them seen just once. For these TCRs, the target antigens are not known. The sample consisted of unstimulated CD8+ T cells sorted from spleen or lymph node cells, taken before transplant. The receptor source for this set is a human donor who was the organ donor for an intestinal transplant.

The V gene is TRBV7-6, the J gene TRBJ2-5; no clear D gene. The DNA end favors TRBJ2-7, so the J call may be wrong. CDR1 SGHVS and CDR2 FNYEAQ come from the germline V gene. The CDR3 extends over 13 amino acids. The CDR3 region is CASSFHYSYEQYF. The CDR3 region has the DNA TGTGCCAGCAGCTTCCACTACTCCTACGAGCAGTACTTC.

The chain is built from TRBV5-4 and TRBJ2-7; D tentatively fits TRBD1 or TRBD2 (5 bases each). The CDR3 length is 16 residues. Trimming stripped 4 bases from V and 0 bases from J, with 17 bases between. Germline V CDR1 and CDR2: SGHNT, YYREEE (reference sequence). CDR3 region: CASSLLRDGFSYEQYF. CDR3 nucleotide sequence: TGTGCCAGCAGCCTCCTGAGGGACGGCTTCTCCTACGAGCAGTACTTC.